The 10 T cell receptor beta chains below come from one sample, sequenced in a study of early T cells in non-severe SARS-CoV-2 infection. TCRdb re-called the 5' RACE reads through MiXCR, storing one row per CDR3 protein. The table shows roughly 100,000 distinct CDR3 sequences, with roughly 12% occurring only once. This specimen was whole blood, taken at baseline. The receptors originated from an adult who was a healthcare worker with PCR-confirmed SARS-CoV-2 infection or an uninfected control (not recorded which).

This clonotype was seen only a few times. The genes are TRBV7-3 and TRBJ1-1, with D possibly TRBD1 on 6 matching bases. The V gene's germline CDR1 is SGHTA and CDR2 FQGTGA. Between the trimmed V and J ends, which lost 4 bases and 3 bases, there was a span of 9 bases. The length of the CDR3 is 13 residues. The DNA for the CDR3 is TGTGCCAGCAGCTACGGACAGTACACTGAAGCTTTCTTT. Protein product: CASSYGQYTEAFF.

The V and J genes are TRBV6-1 and TRBJ1-2, with D tentatively TRBD1 (5 bases). Germline CDR1 is MNHNS and CDR2 is SASEGT. Deletions cut 3 bases from V and 0 bases from J, with 8 bases between. This CDR3 is built from 14 residues. In DNA, the CDR3 is TGTGCCAGCAGTGATATGGGGGCTAACTATGGCTACACCTTC. Its protein product is CASSDMGANYGYTF.

This clonotype was picked up a small number of times. The V and J genes are TRBV6-5 and TRBJ1-4, with 8 bases lining up with TRBD1. Germline CDR1 and CDR2: MNHEY and SVGAGI. V lost 6 bases, J lost 5 bases, and 11 bases stayed unmatched. CDR3 length: 16 amino acids. CDR3 nucleotides: TGTGCCAGCAGACACGGACAGGGCTATTTGAATGAAAAACTGTTTTTT. Protein product: CASRHGQGYLNEKLFF.

This clonotype was observed a handful of times. V usage is TRBV20-1 and J usage is TRBJ1-1; D remains ambiguous. This CDR3 has 15 amino acids. Germline V lookup: CDR1 DFQATT, CDR2 SNEGSKA (reference sequence). With 3 bases removed from V and 0 bases from J, the gap between germline ends came to 14 bases. CDR3 loop: CSASPQPTMNTEAFF. CDR3 nucleotide sequence: TGCAGTGCTAGTCCACAGCCCACCATGAACACTGAAGCTTTCTTT.

Many counts were recorded for this clonotype. The rearrangement uses TRBV3-1 and TRBJ1-2; D not resolved. Germline lookup yields CDR1 LGHDT and CDR2 YNNKEL (reference sequence). V was shortened by 3 bases and J by 8 bases, with 13 bases between the two germline ends. The CDR3 contains 13 residues. CDR3 sequence reads: CASSQGSGKGYTF. Here the CDR3 DNA reads TGTGCCAGCAGCCAGGGTTCCGGGAAGGGCTACACCTTC.

Only a few counts were recorded for this clonotype. This rearrangement joins TRBV6-6 to TRBJ2-7, with 9 bases that match TRBD1. Germline CDR1 reads MNHNY; CDR2 reads SVGAGI (reference sequence). This CDR3 is built from 16 residues. J gave up 3 bases and V 4 bases, and 10 bases lay outside the gene matches. The CDR3 is CASSFPGQGRSYEQYF. The CDR3 region has the DNA TGTGCCAGCAGTTTTCCGGGACAGGGTAGGAGCTACGAGCAGTACTTC.

The V and J genes are TRBV12-3 or TRBV12-4 and TRBJ2-3; 7 bases map to TRBD1. With V trimmed by 7 bases and J by 6 bases, 13 bases remained unmatched. This CDR3 has 15 residues. The CDR3 loop reads CASNRGRGGLDTQYF. The CDR3 DNA reads as TGTGCCAGCAATAGGGGGAGAGGGGGCCTGGATACGCAGTATTTT.

The V call is TRBV5-1, the J call TRBJ2-1, with 8 bases identical to TRBD2. This CDR3 spans 15 amino acids. Germline V lookup: CDR1 SGHRS, CDR2 YFSETQ. Losses at the gene ends were 6 bases for V and 0 bases for J; bases not matched to a gene: 5. The CDR3 bases are TGCGCCAGCACCCCCGGGGGGGCCTCCTACAATGAGCAGTTCTTC. It codes for CASTPGGASYNEQFF.

This clonotype was seen more than once but under ten times. The rearrangement joins TRBV5-1 to TRBJ2-4; D may be TRBD2 (7 bases). Trimming removed 0 bases from V and 6 bases from J, with 16 bases in between. This CDR3 region has 16 residues. Germline CDR1 reads SGHRS; CDR2 reads YFSETQ. The DNA of the CDR3 is TGCGCCAGCAGCTTGGAAGCGGGGCGCAGGGGAAACATTCAGTACTTC. Translation gives CASSLEAGRRGNIQYF.

The V call is TRBV2, the J call TRBJ2-7; 8 nucleotides align to TRBD1. V gave up 5 bases and J gave up 5 bases; unmatched junction bases: 2. Germline CDR1 reads SNHLY; CDR2 reads FYNNEI. CDR3 size: 12 residues. CDR3 protein: CASSQGAHEQYF. The CDR3 DNA reads TGTGCCAGCAGTCAGGGGGCACACGAGCAGTACTTC.